This TCR beta chain was retrieved from a study of blood T cell repertoires in COVID-19. Study summary: The United States, Italy and Spain supplied acute and convalescent COVID-19 samples. PBMCs, B-cell-depleted T cells, or T cells were the source of the cDNA or gDNA that made up the material.

Authors' methods: Estimated nucleated cell counts came from reference gene primer amplification. Sequenced by immunoSEQ multiplex PCR; TCRdb stores in-frame clones only, minus some. The DNA gave D and trimming, while V, J and clone size come from that table. The sample consists of over 90,000 clones, 80% to 90% of them appearing once. Trimming shortened V by 4 bases and J by 0 bases, and 14 bases separated the two germline ends. The CDR3 contains 16 residues. Germline assignment: CDR1 SGHTS and CDR2 YDEGEE. The sample taken for sequencing was peripheral blood. The source of this sequence is a human donor in a cohort sampled during active COVID-19. V and J are TRBV5-8 and TRBJ1-5; D remains unclear. The CDR3 sequence is CASSLRTGSSNQPQHF. CDR3 sequence (DNA): TGTGCCAGCAGCCTGAGGACGGGGTCTAGCAATCAGCCCCAGCATTTT.